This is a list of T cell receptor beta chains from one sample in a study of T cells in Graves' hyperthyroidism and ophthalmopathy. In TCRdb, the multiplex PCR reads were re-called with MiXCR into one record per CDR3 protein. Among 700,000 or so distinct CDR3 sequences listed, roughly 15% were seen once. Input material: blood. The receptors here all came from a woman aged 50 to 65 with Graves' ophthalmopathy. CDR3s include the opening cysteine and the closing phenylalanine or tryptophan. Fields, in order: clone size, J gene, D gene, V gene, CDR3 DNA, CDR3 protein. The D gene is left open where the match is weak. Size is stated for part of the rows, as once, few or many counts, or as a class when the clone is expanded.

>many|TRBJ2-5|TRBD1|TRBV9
TGTGCCAGCAGCGTGGCCGGACAGGGGATACAAGAGACCCAGTACTTC
CASSVAGQGIQETQYF
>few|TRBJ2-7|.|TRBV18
TGTGCCAGCTCACCACCGTCGGCAGCTGGGTACGAGCAGTACTTC
CASSPPSAAGYEQYF
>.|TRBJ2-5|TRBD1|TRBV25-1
TGTGCCAGCAGTGGGGGGACAGGGGGAAAAGAGACCCAGTACTTC
CASSGGTGGKETQYF
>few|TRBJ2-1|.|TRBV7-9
TGTGCCAGCAGCCATCACCCTCGGCTGCTAGGGTCGAATGAGCAGTTCTTC
CASSHHPRLLGSNEQFF
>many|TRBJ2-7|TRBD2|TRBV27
TGTGCCAGCAGGATAGGGCTAGCGGGGACCTACGAGCAGTACTTC
CASRIGLAGTYEQYF
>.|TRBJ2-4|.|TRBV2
TGTGCCAGCAGCTCTTTTAGATTGAGGTTC
CASSSFRLRF
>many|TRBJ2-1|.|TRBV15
TGTGCCACCAGCAGAGATCTCCTAGCGAGCAATGAGCAGTTCTTC
CATSRDLLASNEQFF
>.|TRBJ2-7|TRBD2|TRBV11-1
TGTGCCAGCAGCTTTTGGACTAGCGGGAGCGCCGACGAGCAGTACTTC
CASSFWTSGSADEQYF
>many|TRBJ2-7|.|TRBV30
TGTGCCTGGAGAAAACCTGGGAGTTCCTACGAGCAGTACTTC
CAWRKPGSSYEQYF
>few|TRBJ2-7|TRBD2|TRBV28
TGTGCCAGCAGCGGACTAGCGGGAGGGCCCTCAACCTACGAGCAGTACTTC
CASSGLAGGPSTYEQYF
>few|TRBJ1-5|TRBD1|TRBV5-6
TGTGCCAGCAGCCGTATGACGGACAGGTATAGCAATCAGCCCCAGCATTTT
CASSRMTDRYSNQPQHF
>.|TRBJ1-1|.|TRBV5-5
TGTGCCAGCAGCATCCGGGACAAGACTTACACTGAAGCTTTCTTT
CASSIRDKTYTEAFF
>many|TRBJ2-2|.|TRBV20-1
TGCAGTGCTAAACCGGGACCGTCAAACACCGGGGAGCTGTTTTTT
CSAKPGPSNTGELFF
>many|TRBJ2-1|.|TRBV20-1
TGCAGTGCTAGAGATCAAGAGCTAGCGACCTACAATGAGCAGTTCTTC
CSARDQELATYNEQFF
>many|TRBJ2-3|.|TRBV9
TGTGCCAGCAGCGTAGAAGATACGCAGTATTTT
CASSVEDTQYF
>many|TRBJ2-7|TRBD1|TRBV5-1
TGCGCCAGCAGCTCATCCGGGACAGGGTCCTACGAGCAGTACTTC
CASSSSGTGSYEQYF
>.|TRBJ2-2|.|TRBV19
TGTGCCAGTACCGTAAGGGCCGGGGAGCTGTTTTTT
CASTVRAGELFF
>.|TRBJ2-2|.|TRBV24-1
TGTGCCACCAGTGCACTGGCAGGGTCGGGACCCGGGGAGCTGTTTTTT
CATSALAGSGPGELFF
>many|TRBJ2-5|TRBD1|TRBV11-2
TGTGCCAGCAGCACACCAGGGGGAACGGAGACCCAGTACTTC
CASSTPGGTETQYF
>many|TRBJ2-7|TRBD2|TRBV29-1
TGCAGCGTTGCGGGGGGACTACGATACGAGCAGTACTTC
CSVAGGLRYEQYF
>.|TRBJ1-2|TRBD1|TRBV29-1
TGCAGCGTGAAGACAGGGAACACTAACTATGGCTACACCTTC
CSVKTGNTNYGYTF
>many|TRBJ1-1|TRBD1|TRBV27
TGTGCCAGCAGTTCGACAGGGGTGGTGAACACTGAAGCTTTCTTT
CASSSTGVVNTEAFF
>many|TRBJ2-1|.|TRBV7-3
TGTGCCAGCAGCTTAACGAATCTAGCGTACAATGAGCAGTTCTTC
CASSLTNLAYNEQFF
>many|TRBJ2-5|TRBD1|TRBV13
TGTGCCAGCAGCACCTACAGGGGTGAGACCCAGTACTTC
CASSTYRGETQYF
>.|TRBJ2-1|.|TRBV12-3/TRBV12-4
TGTGCCAGCAGTTTACGTTTTTGGAGTGGCTCCTACAATGAGCAGTTCTTC
CASSLRFWSGSYNEQFF
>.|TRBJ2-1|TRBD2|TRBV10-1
TGCGCCAGCAGTGACCTCAATCTAGGACTAGCGGGAAGTCCTGCCCAGTTCTTC
CASSDLNLGLAGSPAQFF
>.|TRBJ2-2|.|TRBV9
TGTGCCAGCAGCGTAGGGCCCCTTGGAGGGACCACCGGGGAGCTGTTTTTT
CASSVGPLGGTTGELFF